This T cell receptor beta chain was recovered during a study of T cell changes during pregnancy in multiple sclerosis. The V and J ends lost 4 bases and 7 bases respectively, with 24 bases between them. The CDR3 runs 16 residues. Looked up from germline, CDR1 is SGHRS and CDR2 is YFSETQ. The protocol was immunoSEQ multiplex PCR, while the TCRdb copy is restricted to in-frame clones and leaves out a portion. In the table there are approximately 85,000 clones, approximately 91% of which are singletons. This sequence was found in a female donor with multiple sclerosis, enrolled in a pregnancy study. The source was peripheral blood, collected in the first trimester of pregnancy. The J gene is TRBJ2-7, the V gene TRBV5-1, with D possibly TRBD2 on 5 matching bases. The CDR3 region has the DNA TGCGCCAGCAGCCCCCCGAACGGGGTCTCTACGGGTGAGCAGTACTTC. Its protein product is CASSPPNGVSTGEQYF.